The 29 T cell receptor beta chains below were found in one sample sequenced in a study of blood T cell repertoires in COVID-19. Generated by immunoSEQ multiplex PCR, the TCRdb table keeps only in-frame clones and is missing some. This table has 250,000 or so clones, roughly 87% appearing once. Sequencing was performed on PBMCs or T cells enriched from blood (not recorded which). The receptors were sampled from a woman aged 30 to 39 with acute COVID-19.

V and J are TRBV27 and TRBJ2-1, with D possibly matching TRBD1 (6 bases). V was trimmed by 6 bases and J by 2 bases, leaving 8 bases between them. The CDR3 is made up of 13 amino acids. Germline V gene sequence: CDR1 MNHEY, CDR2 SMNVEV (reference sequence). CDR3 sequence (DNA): TGTGCCAGCAGAACAGGGACCTACAATGAGCAGTTCTTC. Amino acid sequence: CASRTGTYNEQFF.

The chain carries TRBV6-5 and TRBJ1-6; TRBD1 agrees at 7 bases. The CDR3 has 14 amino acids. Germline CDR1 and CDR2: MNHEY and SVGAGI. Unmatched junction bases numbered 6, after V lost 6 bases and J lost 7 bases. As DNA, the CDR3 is TGTGCCAGCAGCTACGGACAGGAGAATTCACCCCTCCACTTT. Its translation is CASSYGQENSPLHF.

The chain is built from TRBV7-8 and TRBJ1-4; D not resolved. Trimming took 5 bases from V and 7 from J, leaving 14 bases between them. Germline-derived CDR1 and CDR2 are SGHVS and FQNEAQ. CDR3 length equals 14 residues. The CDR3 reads CASSLIPYGEKLFF. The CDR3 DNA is TGTGCCAGCAGCCTTATCCCATACGGTGAAAAACTGTTTTTT.

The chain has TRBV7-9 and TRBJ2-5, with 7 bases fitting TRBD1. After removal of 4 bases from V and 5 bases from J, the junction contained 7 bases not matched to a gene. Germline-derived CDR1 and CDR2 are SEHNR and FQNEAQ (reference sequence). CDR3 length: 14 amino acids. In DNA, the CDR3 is TGTGCCAGCAGCTCGTACAGGGGTCGGGAGACCCAGTACTTC. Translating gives CASSSYRGRETQYF.

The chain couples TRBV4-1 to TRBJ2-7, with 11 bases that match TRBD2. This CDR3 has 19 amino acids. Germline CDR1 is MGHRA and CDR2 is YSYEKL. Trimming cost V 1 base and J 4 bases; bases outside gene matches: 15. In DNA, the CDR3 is TGCGCCAGCAGCCAAGCCGAGGCGTTTAGCGGGGGGGCCGGGTACGAGCAGTACTTC. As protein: CASSQAEAFSGGAGYEQYF.

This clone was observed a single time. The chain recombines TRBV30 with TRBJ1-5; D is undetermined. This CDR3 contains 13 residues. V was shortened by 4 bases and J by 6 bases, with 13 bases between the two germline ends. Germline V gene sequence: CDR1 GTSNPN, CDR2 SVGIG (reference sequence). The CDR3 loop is CAWTKASGQPQHF. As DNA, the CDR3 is TGTGCCTGGACTAAGGCCTCAGGTCAGCCCCAGCATTTT.

DNA of the CDR3: TGTGCCTGGAGTGTGGGGACAGGATCTAATGAAAAACTGTTTTTT. This translates into CAWSVGTGSNEKLFF. V is TRBV30 and J is TRBJ1-4, with TRBD1 identical over 8 bases. CDR1 is GTSNPN and CDR2 is SVGIG in the germline V gene (reference sequence). V shed 0 bases, J shed 3 bases, and the junction held 3 bases outside the gene matches. This CDR3 contains 15 residues. The whole variable domain, filled in from reference TRBV30 and TRBJ1-4, reads SQTIHQWPATLVQPVGSPLSLECTVEGTSNPNLYWYRQAAGRGLQLLFYSVGIGQISSEVPQNLSASRPQDRQFILSSKKLLLSDSGFYLCAWSVGTGSNEKLFFGSGTQLSVL.

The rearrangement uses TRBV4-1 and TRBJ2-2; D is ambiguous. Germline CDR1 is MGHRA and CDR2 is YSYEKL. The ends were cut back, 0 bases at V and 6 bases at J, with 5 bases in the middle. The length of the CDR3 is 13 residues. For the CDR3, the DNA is TGCGCCAGCAGCCAAGATCGGGCCGGGGAGCTGTTTTTT. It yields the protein CASSQDRAGELFF.

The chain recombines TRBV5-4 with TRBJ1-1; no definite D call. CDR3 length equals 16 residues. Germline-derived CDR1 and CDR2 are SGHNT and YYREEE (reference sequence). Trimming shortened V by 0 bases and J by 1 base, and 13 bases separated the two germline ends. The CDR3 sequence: CASSLGPGSGNTEAFF. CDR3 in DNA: TGTGCCAGCAGCTTGGGGCCGGGATCGGGGAACACTGAAGCTTTCTTT.

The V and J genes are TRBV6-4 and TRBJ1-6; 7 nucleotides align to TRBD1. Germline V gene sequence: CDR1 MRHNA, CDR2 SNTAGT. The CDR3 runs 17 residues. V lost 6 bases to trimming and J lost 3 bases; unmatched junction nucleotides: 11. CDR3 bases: TGTGCCAGCAGAAGGGGACAGTCACTAAACTATAATTCACCCCTCCACTTT. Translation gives CASRRGQSLNYNSPLHF.

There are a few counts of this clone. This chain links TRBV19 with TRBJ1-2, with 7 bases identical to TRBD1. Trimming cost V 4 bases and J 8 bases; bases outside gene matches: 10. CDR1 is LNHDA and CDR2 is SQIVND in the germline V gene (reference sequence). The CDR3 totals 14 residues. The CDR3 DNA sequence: TGTGCCAGTAGTACCTTCAGACAGGGTCAAGGCTACACCTTC. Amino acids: CASSTFRQGQGYTF.

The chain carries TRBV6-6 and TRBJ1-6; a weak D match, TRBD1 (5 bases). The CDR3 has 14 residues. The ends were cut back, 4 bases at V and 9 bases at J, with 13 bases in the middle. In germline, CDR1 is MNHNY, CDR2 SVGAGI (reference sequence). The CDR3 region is CASSSGQGRSPLHF. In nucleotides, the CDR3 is TGTGCCAGCAGTTCGGGTCAGGGTCGTTCACCCCTCCACTTT.

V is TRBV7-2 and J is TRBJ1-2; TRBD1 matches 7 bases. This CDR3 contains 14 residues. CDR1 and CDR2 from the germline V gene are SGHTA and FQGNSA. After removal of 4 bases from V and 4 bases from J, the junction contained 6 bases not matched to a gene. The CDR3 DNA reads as TGTGCCAGCAGCTACCACAGGGGCCCCTATGGCTACACCTTC. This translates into CASSYHRGPYGYTF.

The CDR3 sequence is CASSYSGTGGTQYF. The CDR3 DNA sequence: TGTGCCAGCAGTTACTCGGGGACAGGGGGGACCCAGTACTTC. V and J are TRBV6-5 and TRBJ2-5, with TRBD1 matching 11 bases. V was clipped by 0 bases and J by 7 bases; unmatched bases: 1. Looked up from germline, CDR1 is MNHEY and CDR2 is SVGAGI. This CDR3 spans 14 amino acids.

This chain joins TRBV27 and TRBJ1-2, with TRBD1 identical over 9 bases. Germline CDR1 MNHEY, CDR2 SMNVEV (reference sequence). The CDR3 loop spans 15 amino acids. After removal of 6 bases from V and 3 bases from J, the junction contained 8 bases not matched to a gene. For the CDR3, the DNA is TGTGCCAGCAGCCCCCAGAGACAGGGGGACTATGGCTACACCTTC. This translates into CASSPQRQGDYGYTF.

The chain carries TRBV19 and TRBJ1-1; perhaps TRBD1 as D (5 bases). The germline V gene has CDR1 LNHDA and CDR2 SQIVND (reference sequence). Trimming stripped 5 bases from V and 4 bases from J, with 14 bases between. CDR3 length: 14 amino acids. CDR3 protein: CASSPGDLVTEAFF. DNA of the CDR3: TGTGCCAGTAGTCCGGGGGATTTGGTCACTGAAGCTTTCTTT.

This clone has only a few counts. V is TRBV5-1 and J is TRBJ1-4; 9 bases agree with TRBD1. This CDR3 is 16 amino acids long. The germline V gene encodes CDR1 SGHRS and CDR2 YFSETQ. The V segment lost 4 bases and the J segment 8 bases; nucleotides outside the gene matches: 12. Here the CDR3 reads CASSPLQGTGREKLFF. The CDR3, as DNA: TGCGCCAGCAGCCCCCTCCAGGGGACAGGGAGAGAAAAACTGTTTTTT.

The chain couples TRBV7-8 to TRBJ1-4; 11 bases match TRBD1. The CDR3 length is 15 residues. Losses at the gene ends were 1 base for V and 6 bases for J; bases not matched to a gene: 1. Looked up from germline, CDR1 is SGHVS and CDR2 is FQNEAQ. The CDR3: CASSLEGQGDEKLFF. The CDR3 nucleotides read TGTGCCAGCAGCTTAGAGGGACAGGGGGATGAAAAACTGTTTTTT.

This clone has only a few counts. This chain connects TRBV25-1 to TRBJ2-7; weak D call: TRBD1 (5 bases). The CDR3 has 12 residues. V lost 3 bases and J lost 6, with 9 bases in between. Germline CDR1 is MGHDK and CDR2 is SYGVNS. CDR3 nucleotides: TGTGCCAGCAGTGACAGGGCCAGCGAGCAGTACTTC. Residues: CASSDRASEQYF.

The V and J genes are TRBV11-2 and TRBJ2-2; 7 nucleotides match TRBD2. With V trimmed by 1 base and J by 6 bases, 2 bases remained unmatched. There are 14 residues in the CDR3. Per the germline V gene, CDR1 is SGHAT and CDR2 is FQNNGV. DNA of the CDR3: TGTGCCAGCAGCTTAGTTCGGGGGGCCGGGGAGCTGTTTTTT. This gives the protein CASSLVRGAGELFF. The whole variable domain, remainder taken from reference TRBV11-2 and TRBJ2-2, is EAGVAQSPRYKIIEKRQSVAFWCNPISGHATLYWYQQILGQGPKLLIQFQNNGVVDDSQLPKDRFSAERLKGVDSTLKIQPAKLEDSAVYLCASSLVRGAGELFFGEGSRLTVL.

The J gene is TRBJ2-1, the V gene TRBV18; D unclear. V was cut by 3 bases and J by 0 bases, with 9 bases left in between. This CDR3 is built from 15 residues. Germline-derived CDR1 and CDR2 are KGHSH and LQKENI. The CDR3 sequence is CASSPPQSSYNEQFF. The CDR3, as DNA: TGTGCCAGCTCACCGCCACAGAGCTCCTACAATGAGCAGTTCTTC. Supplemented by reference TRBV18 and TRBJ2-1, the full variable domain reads NAGVMQNPRHLVRRRGQEARLRCSPMKGHSHVYWYRQLPEEGLKFMVYLQKENIIDESGMPKERFSAEFPKEGPSILRIQQVVRGDSAAYFCASSPPQSSYNEQFFGPGTRLTVL.

The CDR3 bases are TGTGCTAGTGGTTCCGGACAGGGCCTTTCCTACGAGCAGTACTTC. This translates into CASGSGQGLSYEQYF. The chain recombines TRBV12-5 with TRBJ2-7; TRBD1 aligns across 8 bases. Germline V gene sequence: CDR1 LGHNT, CDR2 FRNRAP. V shed 4 bases, J shed 1 base, and the junction held 6 bases outside the gene matches. The length of the CDR3 is 15 residues.

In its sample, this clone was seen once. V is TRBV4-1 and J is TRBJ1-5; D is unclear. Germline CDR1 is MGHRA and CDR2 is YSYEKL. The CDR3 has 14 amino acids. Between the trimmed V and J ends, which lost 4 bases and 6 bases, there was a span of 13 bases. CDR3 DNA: TGCGCCAGCAGCCGGGCGGGTTTGGTTCAGCCCCAGCATTTT. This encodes CASSRAGLVQPQHF.

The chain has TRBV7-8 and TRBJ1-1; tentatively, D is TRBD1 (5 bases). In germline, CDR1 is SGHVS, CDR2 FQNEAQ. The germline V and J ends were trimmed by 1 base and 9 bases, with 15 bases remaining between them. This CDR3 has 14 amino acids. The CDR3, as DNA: TGTGCCAGCAGCTTAGATGGGACTCAAACGAAAGCTTTCTTT. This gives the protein CASSLDGTQTKAFF.

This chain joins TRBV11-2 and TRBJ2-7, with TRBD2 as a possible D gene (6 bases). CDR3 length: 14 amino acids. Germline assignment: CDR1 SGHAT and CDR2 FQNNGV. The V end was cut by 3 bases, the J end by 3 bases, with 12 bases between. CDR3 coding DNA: TGTGCCAGCAGCTTGGGGGGAATGGGCTACGAGCAGTACTTC. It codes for CASSLGGMGYEQYF. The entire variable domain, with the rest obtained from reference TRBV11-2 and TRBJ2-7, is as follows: EAGVAQSPRYKIIEKRQSVAFWCNPISGHATLYWYQQILGQGPKLLIQFQNNGVVDDSQLPKDRFSAERLKGVDSTLKIQPAKLEDSAVYLCASSLGGMGYEQYFGPGTRLTVT.

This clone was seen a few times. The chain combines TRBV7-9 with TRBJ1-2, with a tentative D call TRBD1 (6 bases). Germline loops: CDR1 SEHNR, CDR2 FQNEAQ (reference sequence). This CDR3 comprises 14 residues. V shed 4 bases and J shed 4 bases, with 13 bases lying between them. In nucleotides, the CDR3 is TGTGCCAGCAGCTCGGACCAAGGGGGCTATGGCTACACCTTC. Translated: CASSSDQGGYGYTF.

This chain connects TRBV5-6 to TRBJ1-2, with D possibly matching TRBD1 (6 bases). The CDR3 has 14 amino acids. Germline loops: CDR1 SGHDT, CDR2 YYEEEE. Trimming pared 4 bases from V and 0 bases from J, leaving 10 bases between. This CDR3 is CASSPQGSNYGYTF. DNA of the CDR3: TGTGCCAGCAGCCCCCAGGGGTCTAACTATGGCTACACCTTC.

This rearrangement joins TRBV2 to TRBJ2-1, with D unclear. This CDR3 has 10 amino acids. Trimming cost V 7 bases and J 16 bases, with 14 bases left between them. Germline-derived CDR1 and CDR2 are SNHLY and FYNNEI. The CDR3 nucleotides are TGTGCCAGCAAGGTGAGGCCACCCTTCTTC. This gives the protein CASKVRPPFF.

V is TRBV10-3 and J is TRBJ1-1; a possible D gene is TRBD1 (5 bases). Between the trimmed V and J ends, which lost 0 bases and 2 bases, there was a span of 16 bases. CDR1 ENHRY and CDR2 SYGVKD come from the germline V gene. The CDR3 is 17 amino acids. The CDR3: CAISESITSTANTEAFF. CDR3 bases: TGTGCCATCAGTGAGTCAATTACCTCGACAGCTAACACTGAAGCTTTCTTT.